This TCR beta chain was profiled in a study of blood T cell repertoires in COVID-19. Study summary: T cells, B-cell-depleted T cells, or PBMCs provided the cDNA or gDNA that served as material.

Authors' data handling: For nucleated cells, counts were estimated from reference gene primer amplification. Sequencing was performed with immunoSEQ multiplex PCR; in TCRdb, only in-frame clones are kept and a portion is missing. From that table come the V and J calls and clone size; the DNA was used to work out D and trimming. The sample includes over 100,000 clones, about nine tenths of them seen just once. CDR1 and CDR2 (germline): MDHEN, SYDVKM. There are 13 residues in the CDR3. The V end lost 3 bases, the J end lost 2 bases, and 5 bases lay between the germline ends. Seattle patients were enrolled during active infection and followed longitudinally.

The specimen sequenced was peripheral blood. The V gene is TRBV28, the J gene TRBJ2-1; D gene uncertain. The TCR sequence derives from a woman aged 45-65 years with COVID-19, enrolled during active disease. CDR3 loop: CASSFEAYNEQFF. The DNA of the CDR3 is TGTGCCAGCAGTTTTGAGGCCTACAATGAGCAGTTCTTC.